Below, one TCR beta chain is given with its context. A junction end diverges from the germline sequence, so it may reflect a read error. These data come from a study of tumor-infiltrating lymphocytes in oesophageal squamous cell carcinoma. This CDR3 comprises 13 residues. Germline V gene sequence: CDR1 SGHTA, CDR2 FQGTGA. TCRdb reprocessed the PCR reads with MiXCR, giving one entry per CDR3 protein. The table includes roughly 15,000 distinct CDR3 sequences, 40% to 60% detected once. The V gene is TRBV7-3, the J gene TRBJ2-2, with 7 bases that match TRBD1. Sequencing input: blood. The TCR originated in a male donor with esophageal squamous cell carcinoma. The CDR3: CASSLTGVGELFF. The DNA for the CDR3 is TGTGCCAGCAGCCTAACAGGGGTCGGGGAGCTGTTTTTT. The full variable domain, with the rest looked up from reference TRBV7-3 and TRBJ2-2, is GAGVSQTPSNKVTEKGKYVELRCDPISGHTALYWYRQSLGQGPEFLIYFQGTGAADDSGLPNDRFFAVRPEGSVSTLKIQRTERGDSAVYLCASSLTGVGELFFGEGSRLTVL.